A selection of T cell receptor beta chains follows, all from one sample in a study of shared clonotypes between healthy human individuals. Assay: immunoSEQ multiplex PCR; the TCRdb copy retains only in-frame clones and omits some. The data hold some 2,400,000 clones, with more than 90% observed a single time. Material for sequencing was naive CD4+ T cells sorted from blood. The origin of the receptors is a man in his late teens or twenties in good health. The CDR3 runs from the conserved cysteine through the conserved F or W. A D gene is named only where the DNA matches it firmly. Rows give clone size only sometimes, using once, few, many, or a class for an expanded clone.

clone_size d_call j_call v_call cdr3_aa cdr3_nt
- - TRBJ1-6 TRBV5-1 CASSLVSGGSSYNSPLHF TGCGCCAGCAGCTTGGTCTCCGGGGGCAGCTCCTATAATTCACCCCTCCACTTT
- - TRBJ2-3 TRBV6-6 CASSTGLTSTDTQYF TGTGCCAGCAGTACCGGACTGACTAGCACAGATACGCAGTATTTT
- - TRBJ2-7 TRBV15 CATSSLVGAYEQYF TGTGCCACCAGTTCACTAGTGGGGGCCTACGAGCAGTACTTC
- - TRBJ2-7 TRBV9 CASSVRRFAYEQYF TGTGCCAGCAGCGTAAGGCGGTTTGCCTACGAGCAGTACTTC
- TRBD1 TRBJ1-6 TRBV23-1 CASSPAGTATSPLHF TGCGCCAGCAGTCCCGCCGGGACAGCCACTTCACCCCTCCACTTT
- - TRBJ1-1 TRBV28 CASSLVFTEAFF TGTGCCAGCAGTTTAGTATTTACTGAAGCTTTCTTT
- - TRBJ2-3 TRBV5-4 CASSPPSRDTQYF TGTGCCAGCAGCCCCCCCAGTAGGGATACGCAGTATTTT
- TRBD2 TRBJ2-7 TRBV7-2 CASSFPGAGVYEQYF TGTGCCAGCAGCTTCCCGGGAGCGGGAGTGTACGAGCAGTACTTC
- - TRBJ2-5 TRBV5-1 CASSQRPETQYF TGCGCCAGCAGTCAGAGGCCAGAGACCCAGTACTTC
- TRBD2 TRBJ2-7 TRBV11-2 CASSFQGLAGVGEQYF TGTGCCAGCAGCTTCCAAGGACTAGCGGGAGTGGGGGAGCAGTACTTC
- - TRBJ2-7 TRBV7-2 CASSLQGYEQYF TGTGCCAGCAGCCTTCAGGGCTACGAGCAGTACTTC
- - TRBJ1-1 TRBV10-3 CAITNMNTEAFF TGTGCCATCACCAACATGAACACTGAAGCTTTCTTT
- - TRBJ2-5 TRBV7-2 CASSLAPAGKGTQYF TGTGCCAGCAGCTTAGCGCCGGCGGGGAAGGGGACCCAGTACTTC
- TRBD1 TRBJ1-4 TRBV28 CASSLSTGGNEKLFF TGTGCCAGCAGTTTATCGACAGGGGGGAATGAAAAACTGTTTTTT
once - TRBJ1-6 TRBV6-1 CASSEVVVPNSPLHF TGTGCCAGCAGTGAAGTTGTGGTCCCTAATTCACCCCTCCACTTT
once TRBD1 TRBJ2-7 TRBV7-2 CASSFTTGTYEQYF TGTGCCAGCAGCTTCACGACAGGGACCTACGAGCAGTACTTC
- - TRBJ1-1 TRBV4-1 CASSQDRLGLGGTEAFF TGCGCCAGCAGCCAAGATCGATTAGGGCTGGGAGGGACTGAAGCTTTCTTT
- TRBD1 TRBJ2-3 TRBV11-2 CASSPGTGGGTDTQYF TGTGCCAGCAGCCCAGGGACAGGCGGGGGCACAGATACGCAGTATTTT
once - TRBJ2-2 TRBV12-5 CASGLDRLNTGELFF TGTGCTAGTGGTTTGGATAGACTTAACACCGGGGAGCTGTTTTTT
once - TRBJ1-2 TRBV28 CASSNPGANYGYTF TGTGCAAGCAGCAACCCAGGGGCTAACTATGGCTACACCTTC
- - TRBJ2-5 TRBV5-1 CASSGQETQYF TGCGCCAGCAGCGGACAAGAGACCCAGTACTTC
- - TRBJ2-3 TRBV7-2 CASSPRASSRADTQYF TGTGCCAGCAGCCCGAGGGCGAGCTCAAGAGCAGATACGCAGTATTTT
once - TRBJ2-7 TRBV2 CASREEASYEQYF TGTGCCAGCAGGGAGGAGGCTTCCTACGAGCAGTACTTC
- - TRBJ2-7 TRBV13 CASTRTQGRLRHEQYF TGTGCCAGCACGCGAACTCAGGGGAGGTTGCGCCACGAGCAGTACTTC
- - TRBJ2-1 TRBV18 CASSPPFKGEQFF TGTGCCAGCTCACCACCGTTCAAGGGGGAGCAGTTCTTC
- - TRBJ2-3 TRBV7-2 CASSLVGTLSTDTQYF TGTGCCAGCAGCTTAGTAGGGACACTTAGCACAGATACGCAGTATTTT
- TRBD1 TRBJ2-3 TRBV7-9 CASSLYLVGDSSDTQYF TGTGCCAGCAGCTTATATTTGGTAGGGGACAGCTCAGATACGCAGTATTTT